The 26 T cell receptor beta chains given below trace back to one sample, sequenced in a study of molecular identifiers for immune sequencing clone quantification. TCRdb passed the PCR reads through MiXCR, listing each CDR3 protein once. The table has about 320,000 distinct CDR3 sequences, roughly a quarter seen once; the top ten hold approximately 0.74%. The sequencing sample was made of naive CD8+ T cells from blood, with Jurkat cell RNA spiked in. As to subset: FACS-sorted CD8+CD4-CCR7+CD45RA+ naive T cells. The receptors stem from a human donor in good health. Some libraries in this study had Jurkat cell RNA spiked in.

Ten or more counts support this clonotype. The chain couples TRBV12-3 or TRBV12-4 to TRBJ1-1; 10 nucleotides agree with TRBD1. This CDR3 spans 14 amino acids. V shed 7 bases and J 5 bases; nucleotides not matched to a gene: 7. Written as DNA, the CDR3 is TGTGCCAGCACCCAAGGGACAGGGGTTACTGAAGCTTTCTTT. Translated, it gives CASTQGTGVTEAFF.

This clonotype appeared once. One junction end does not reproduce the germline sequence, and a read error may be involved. CDR3 in amino acids: CASSHERAYNGQFF. The CDR3 DNA reads as TGCGCCAGCAGCCACGAGCGAGCTTACAATGGGCAGTTCTTC. V usage is TRBV4-1 and J usage is TRBJ2-1; D gene unclear. CDR3 length: 14 residues. The germline V gene encodes CDR1 MGHRA and CDR2 YSYEKL.

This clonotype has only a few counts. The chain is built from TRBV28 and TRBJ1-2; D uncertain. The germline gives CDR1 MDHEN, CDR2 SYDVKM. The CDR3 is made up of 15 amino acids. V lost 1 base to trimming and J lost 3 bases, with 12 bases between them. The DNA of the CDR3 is TGTGCCAGCAGTTTATCCCTAGGGAGTTACTATGGCTACACCTTC. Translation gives CASSLSLGSYYGYTF.

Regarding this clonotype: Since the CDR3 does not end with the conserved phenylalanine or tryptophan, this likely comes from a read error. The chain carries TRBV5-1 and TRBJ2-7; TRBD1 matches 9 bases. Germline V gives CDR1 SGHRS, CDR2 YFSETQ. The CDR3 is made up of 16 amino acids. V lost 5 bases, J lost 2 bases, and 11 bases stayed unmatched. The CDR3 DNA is TGCGCCAGCAGTTCAACCGGACAGGGGCGACCCTACGAGCAGTACTAC. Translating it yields CASSSTGQGRPYEQYY.

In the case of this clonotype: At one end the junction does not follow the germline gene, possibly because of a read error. The DNA of the CDR3 is TGCGCCAGCGGCCAAGACAGGGGTGGCAATCAGCCCCAGCATTTT. Translation gives CASGQDRGGNQPQHF. This chain joins TRBV4-1 and TRBJ1-5; 8 bases agree with TRBD1. Germline assignment: CDR1 MGHRA and CDR2 YSYEKL. The CDR3 runs 15 residues.

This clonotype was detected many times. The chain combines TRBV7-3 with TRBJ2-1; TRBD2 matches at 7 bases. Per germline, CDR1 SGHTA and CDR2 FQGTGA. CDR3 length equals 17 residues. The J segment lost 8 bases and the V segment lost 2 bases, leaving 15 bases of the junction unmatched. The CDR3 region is CASSLGYVGLGIDEQFF. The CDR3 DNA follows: TGTGCCAGCAGCTTAGGTTATGTAGGACTAGGAATCGATGAGCAGTTCTTC.

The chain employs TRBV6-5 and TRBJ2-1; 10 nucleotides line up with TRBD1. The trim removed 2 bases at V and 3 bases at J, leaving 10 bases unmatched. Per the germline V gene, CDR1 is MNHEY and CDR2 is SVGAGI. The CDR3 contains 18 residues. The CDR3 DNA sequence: TGTGCCAGCAGTTACCGCAGACCCCGGGACAGGGGCTACAATGAGCAGTTCTTC. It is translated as CASSYRRPRDRGYNEQFF.

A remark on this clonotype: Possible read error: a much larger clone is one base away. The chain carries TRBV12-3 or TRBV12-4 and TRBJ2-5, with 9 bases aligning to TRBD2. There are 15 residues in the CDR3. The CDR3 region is CASSSSGGSQGTQYF. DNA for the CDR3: TGTGCCAGCAGTTCAAGCGGGGGGAGCCAAGGGACCCAGTACTTC.

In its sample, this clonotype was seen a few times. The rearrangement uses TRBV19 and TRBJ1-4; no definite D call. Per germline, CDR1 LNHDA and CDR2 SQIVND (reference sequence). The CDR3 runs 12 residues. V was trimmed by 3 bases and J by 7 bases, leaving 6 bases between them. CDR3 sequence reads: CASSIGFEKLFF. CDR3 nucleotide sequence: TGTGCCAGTAGTATCGGTTTTGAAAAACTGTTTTTT.

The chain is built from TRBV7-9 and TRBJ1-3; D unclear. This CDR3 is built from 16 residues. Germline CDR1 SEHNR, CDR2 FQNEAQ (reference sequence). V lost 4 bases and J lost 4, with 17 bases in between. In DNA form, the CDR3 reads TGTGCCAGCAGCTCCTCCCTTTACAAATCAGGAAACACCATATATTTT. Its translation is CASSSSLYKSGNTIYF.

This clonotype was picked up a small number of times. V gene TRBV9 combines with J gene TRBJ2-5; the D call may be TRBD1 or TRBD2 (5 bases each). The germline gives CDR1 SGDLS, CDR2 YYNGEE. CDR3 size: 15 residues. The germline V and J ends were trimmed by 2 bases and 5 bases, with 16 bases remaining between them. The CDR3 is CASSVEGRWGETQYF. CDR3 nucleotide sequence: TGTGCCAGCAGCGTTGAGGGGCGTTGGGGCGAGACCCAGTACTTC.

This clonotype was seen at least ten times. CDR3 bases: TGCAGCGCCCAGTGGAGCTCCTACGAGCAGTACTTC. This gives the protein CSAQWSSYEQYF. V is TRBV29-1 and J is TRBJ2-7, with unresolved D. Germline lookup yields CDR1 SQVTM and CDR2 ANQGSEA. V lost 7 bases and J lost 0, with 10 bases in between. The CDR3 is made up of 12 amino acids.

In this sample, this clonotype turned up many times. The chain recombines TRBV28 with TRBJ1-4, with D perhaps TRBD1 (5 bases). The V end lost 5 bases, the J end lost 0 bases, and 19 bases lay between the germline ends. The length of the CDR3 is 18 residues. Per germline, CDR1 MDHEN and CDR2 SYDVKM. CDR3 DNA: TGTGCCAGCAGTGCTAAAGGGACCGTCTCATCAACTAATGAAAAACTGTTTTTT. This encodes CASSAKGTVSSTNEKLFF.

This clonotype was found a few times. CDR3 in amino acids: CASSSGQESSYEQYF. DNA of the CDR3: TGTGCCAGCAGCTCGGGACAGGAGAGCTCCTACGAGCAGTACTTC. The chain links TRBV7-9 to TRBJ2-7; 8 bases line up with TRBD1. This CDR3 is built from 15 residues. Germline V gene sequence: CDR1 SEHNR, CDR2 FQNEAQ (reference sequence). V lost 4 bases, J lost 0 bases, and 5 bases stayed unmatched.

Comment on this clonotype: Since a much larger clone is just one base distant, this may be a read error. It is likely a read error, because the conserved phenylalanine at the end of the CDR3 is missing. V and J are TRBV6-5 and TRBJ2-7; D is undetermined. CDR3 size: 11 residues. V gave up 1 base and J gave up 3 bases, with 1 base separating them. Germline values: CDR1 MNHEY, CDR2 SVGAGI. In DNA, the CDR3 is TGTGCCAGCAGTTACTACTACGAGCAGTACTCC. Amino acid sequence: CASSYYYEQYS.

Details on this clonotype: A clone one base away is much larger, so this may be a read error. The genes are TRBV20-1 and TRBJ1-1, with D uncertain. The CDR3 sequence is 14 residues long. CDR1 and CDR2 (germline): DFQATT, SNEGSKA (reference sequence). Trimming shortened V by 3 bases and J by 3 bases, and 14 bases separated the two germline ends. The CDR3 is CSASRNPGYTEAFF. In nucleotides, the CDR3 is TGCAGTGCTAGTCGCAATCCCGGGTACACTGAAGCTTTCTTT.

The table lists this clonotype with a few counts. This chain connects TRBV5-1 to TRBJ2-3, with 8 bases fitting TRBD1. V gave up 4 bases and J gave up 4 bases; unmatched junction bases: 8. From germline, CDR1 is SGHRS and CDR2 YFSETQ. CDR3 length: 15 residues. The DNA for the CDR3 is TGCGCCAGCAGCCCCCGGGACAGGTATCCAGATACGCAGTATTTT. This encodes CASSPRDRYPDTQYF.

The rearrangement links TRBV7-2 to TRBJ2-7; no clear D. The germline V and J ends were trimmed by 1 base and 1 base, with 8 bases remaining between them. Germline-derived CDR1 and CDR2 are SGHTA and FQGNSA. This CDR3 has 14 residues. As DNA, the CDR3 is TGTGCCAGCAGCTTAGTGGCTATATCCTACGAGCAGTACTTC. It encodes CASSLVAISYEQYF.

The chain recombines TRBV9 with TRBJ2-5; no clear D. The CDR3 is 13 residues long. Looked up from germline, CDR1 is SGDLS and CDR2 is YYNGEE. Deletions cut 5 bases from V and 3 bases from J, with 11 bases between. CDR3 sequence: CASSTGWEETQYF. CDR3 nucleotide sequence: TGTGCCAGCAGTACCGGCTGGGAAGAGACCCAGTACTTC.

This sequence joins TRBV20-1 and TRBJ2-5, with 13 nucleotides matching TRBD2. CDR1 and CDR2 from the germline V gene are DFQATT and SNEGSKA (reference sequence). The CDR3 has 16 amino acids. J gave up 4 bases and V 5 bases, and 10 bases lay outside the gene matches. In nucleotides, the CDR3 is TGCAGTGCTCCCACTAGCGGGAGGGTGTATCGAGAGACCCAGTACTTC. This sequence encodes CSAPTSGRVYRETQYF.

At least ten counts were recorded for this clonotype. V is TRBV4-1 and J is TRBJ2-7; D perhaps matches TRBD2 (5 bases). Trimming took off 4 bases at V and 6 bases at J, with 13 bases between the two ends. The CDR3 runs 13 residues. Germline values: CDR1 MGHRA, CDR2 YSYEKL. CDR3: CASSRGGPTEQYF. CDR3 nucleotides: TGCGCCAGCAGCCGCGGAGGACCTACCGAGCAGTACTTC.

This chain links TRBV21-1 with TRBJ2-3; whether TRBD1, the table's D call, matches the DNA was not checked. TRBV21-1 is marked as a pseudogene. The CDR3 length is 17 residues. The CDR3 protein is CASSKKVRAPGFDTQYF. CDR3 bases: TGTGCCAGCAGCAAAAAGGTCAGGGCACCCGGATTCGATACGCAGTATTTT.

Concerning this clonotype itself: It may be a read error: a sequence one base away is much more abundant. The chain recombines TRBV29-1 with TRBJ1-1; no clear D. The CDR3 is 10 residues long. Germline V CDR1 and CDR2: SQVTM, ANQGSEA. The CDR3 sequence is CGAVVDEAFF. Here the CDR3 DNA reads TGCGGCGCCGTCGTGGATGAAGCTTTCTTT.

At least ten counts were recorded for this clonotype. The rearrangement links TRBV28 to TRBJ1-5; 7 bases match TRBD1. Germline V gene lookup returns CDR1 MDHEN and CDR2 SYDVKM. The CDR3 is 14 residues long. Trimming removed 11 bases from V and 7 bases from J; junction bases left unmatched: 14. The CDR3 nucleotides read TGTGCCGGAAGCGGAGGGGGCGCAGGACAGCCCCAGCATTTT. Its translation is CAGSGGGAGQPQHF. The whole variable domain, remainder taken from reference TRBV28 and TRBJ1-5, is DVKVTQSSRYLVKRTGEKVFLECVQDMDHENMFWYRQDPGLGLRLIYFSYDVKMKEKGDIPEGYSVSREKKERFSLILESASTNQTSMYLCAGSGGGAGQPQHFGDGTRLSIL.

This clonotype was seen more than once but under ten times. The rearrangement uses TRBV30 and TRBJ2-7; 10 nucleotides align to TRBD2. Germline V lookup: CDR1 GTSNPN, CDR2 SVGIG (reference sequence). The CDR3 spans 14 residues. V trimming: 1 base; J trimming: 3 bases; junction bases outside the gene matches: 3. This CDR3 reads CAWSGGTSVYEQYF. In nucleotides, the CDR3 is TGTGCCTGGAGTGGGGGGACTAGCGTCTACGAGCAGTACTTC.

CDR3 sequence reads: CASSYSRFQSSYEQYF. In DNA, the CDR3 is TGTGCCAGCAGTTACTCGAGGTTCCAGAGCTCCTACGAGCAGTACTTC. The chain is built from TRBV6-2 or TRBV6-3 and TRBJ2-7; D call uncertain. This CDR3 contains 16 residues. Germline V gene lookup returns CDR1 MNHEY and CDR2 SVGEGT. Trimming took 0 bases from V and 0 from J, leaving 12 bases between them.